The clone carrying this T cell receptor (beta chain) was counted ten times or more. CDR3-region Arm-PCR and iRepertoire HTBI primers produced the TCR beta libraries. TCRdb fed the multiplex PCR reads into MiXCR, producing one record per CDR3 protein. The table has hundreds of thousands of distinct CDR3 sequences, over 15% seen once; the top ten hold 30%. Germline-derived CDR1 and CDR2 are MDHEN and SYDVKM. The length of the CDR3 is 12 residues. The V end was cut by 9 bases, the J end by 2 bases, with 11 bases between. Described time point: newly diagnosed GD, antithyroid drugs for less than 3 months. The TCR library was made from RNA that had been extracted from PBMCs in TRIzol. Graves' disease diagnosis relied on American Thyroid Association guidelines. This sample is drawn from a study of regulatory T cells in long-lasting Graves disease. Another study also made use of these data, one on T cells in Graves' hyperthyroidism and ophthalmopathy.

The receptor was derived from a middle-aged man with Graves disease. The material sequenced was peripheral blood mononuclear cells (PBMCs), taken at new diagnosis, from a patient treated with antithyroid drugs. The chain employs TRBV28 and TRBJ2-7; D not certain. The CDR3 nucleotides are TGTGCCAGTTCCTCATCGACCTACGAGCAGTACTTC. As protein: CASSSSTYEQYF.